The 4 T cell receptor beta chains below were found in one sample sequenced in a study of chemoradiotherapy in HPV16-positive cancers. This table comes from immunoSEQ multiplex PCR, and its TCRdb copy is limited to in-frame clones, with some not included. The sample includes around 13,000 clones, approximately 85% of them seen just once. The sequencing here drew on blood, taken from a patient who underwent chemoradiotherapy. The source is a human donor with HPV-associated anogenital cancer.

This chain uses TRBV18 with TRBJ1-1, with 8 bases fitting TRBD1. The ends lost 5 bases at V and 1 base at J; junction bases unmatched: 3. The CDR3 consists of 14 residues. Germline lookup yields CDR1 KGHSH and CDR2 LQKENI. CDR3 sequence reads: CASSSGQGNTEAFF. CDR3 in DNA: TGTGCCAGCTCATCCGGACAGGGGAACACTGAAGCTTTCTTT.

The rearrangement uses TRBV2 and TRBJ2-3, with D possibly TRBD1 on 6 matching bases. Per germline, CDR1 SNHLY and CDR2 FYNNEI. Deletions cut 4 bases from V and 2 bases from J, with 13 bases between. The CDR3 contains 15 residues. The CDR3 nucleotides read TGTGCCAGCAGTGTGACAGGACCCCTCACAGATACGCAGTATTTT. Translation gives CASSVTGPLTDTQYF.

The chain links TRBV4-2 to TRBJ1-3; D is perhaps TRBD1 (5 bases). The V end lost 3 bases, the J end lost 0 bases, and 12 bases lay between the germline ends. The germline gives CDR1 LGHNA, CDR2 YNFKEQ. The CDR3 loop spans 16 amino acids. The CDR3, as DNA: TGTGCCAGCAGCCATCCAAATACAGGCTCTGGAAACACCATATATTTT. Translating gives CASSHPNTGSGNTIYF.

The rearrangement uses TRBV4-1 and TRBJ1-6; 9 positions agree with TRBD1. This CDR3 is built from 15 residues. Looked up from germline, CDR1 is MGHRA and CDR2 is YSYEKL. The trim removed 4 bases at V and 7 bases at J, leaving 5 bases unmatched. CDR3 nucleotides: TGCGCCAGCAGCCCTTCCGGGACAGGGAATTCACCCCTCCACTTT. Amino acids: CASSPSGTGNSPLHF.